This passage covers 29 T cell receptor beta chains from one sample sequenced in a study of cytomegalovirus exposure and HLA in healthy donors (dated by TCRdb to 2016 to 2017). The library was built by means of the immunoSEQ multiplex PCR assay. A mixture of 60 forward primers for TCR Vbeta segments and 13 reverse primers for TCR Jbeta segments was used in the multiplex PCR. Imported from immuneACCESS, the table was reduced by TCRdb to in-frame sequences with V and J called. These copies leave out some clones; in studies compared against another copy, an unresolved V gene accounts for under half, and the cause of the remainder is not known. Within this sample are 150,000 to 200,000 clones, with roughly 80% of them counted one time only. Of the sample, 1.5% to 2% is held by the ten largest clones. Specimen: PBMCs. The receptors derive from a woman under 30 in good health and CMV-seronegative.

This clone was counted a single time. The chain uses TRBV29-1 and TRBJ2-5; 9 bases are a match to TRBD1. Germline CDR1 SQVTM, CDR2 ANQGSEA. With 7 bases clipped from V and 5 bases from J, the junction kept 20 bases outside the gene matches. This CDR3 comprises 17 residues. The CDR3 is CSAEGLYGDRVRETQYF. The DNA for the CDR3 is TGCAGCGCCGAAGGGCTGTACGGGGACAGGGTTCGGGAGACCCAGTACTTC.

The table lists this clone with a count of one. The CDR3 here is CASSWDSEAFF. CDR3 DNA sequence: TGTGCCAGCAGTTGGGACAGTGAAGCTTTCTTT. The rearrangement links TRBV11-2 to TRBJ1-1; 7 bases fit TRBD1. Unmatched junction bases numbered 2, after V lost 6 bases and J lost 7 bases. The CDR3 extends over 11 amino acids. Germline V gives CDR1 SGHAT, CDR2 FQNNGV.

This CDR3 is CASSWTGDTEAFF. For the CDR3, the DNA is TGTGCCAGCTCATGGACAGGGGACACTGAAGCTTTCTTT. This chain joins TRBV25-1 and TRBJ1-1, with 9 bases matching TRBD1. CDR3 length equals 13 residues. V was pared by 8 bases and J by 3 bases, with 4 bases of the junction left unmatched. In germline, CDR1 is MGHDK, CDR2 SYGVNS.

This chain connects TRBV10-2 to TRBJ2-3, with D tentatively TRBD1 (5 bases). The germline V and J ends were trimmed by 4 bases and 1 base, with 9 bases remaining between them. CDR1 is WSHSY, CDR2 SAAADI, per germline. The CDR3 is made up of 14 amino acids. The CDR3 spells CASSGEGGTDTQYF. The CDR3 bases are TGCGCCAGCAGTGGGGAAGGGGGCACAGATACGCAGTATTTT.

The chain uses TRBV7-9 and TRBJ1-2, with TRBD1 identical over 7 bases. Trimming at V came to 5 bases and at J to 4 bases, leaving 7 bases not matched to a gene. CDR3 length: 14 amino acids. Germline V gene sequence: CDR1 SEHNR, CDR2 FQNEAQ (reference sequence). CDR3 in amino acids: CASSPRQGIYGYTF. CDR3 bases: TGTGCCAGCAGCCCACGACAGGGAATCTATGGCTACACCTTC.

This rearrangement joins TRBV7-7 to TRBJ1-4; D unresolved. The CDR3 loop spans 16 amino acids. Germline V gene lookup returns CDR1 SSHAT and CDR2 FNYEAQ (reference sequence). Trimming pared 2 bases from V and 3 bases from J, leaving 13 bases between. CDR3 DNA: TGTGCCAGCAGCTTATCGACGGGGTGGGCTAATGAAAAACTGTTTTTT. Translation: CASSLSTGWANEKLFF.

This rearrangement joins TRBV7-9 to TRBJ2-2, with D tentatively TRBD2 (5 bases). The CDR3 length is 16 residues. The V gene lost 5 bases and the J gene lost 2 bases, with 15 bases spanning the gap. Germline CDR1 and CDR2: SEHNR and FQNEAQ (reference sequence). The DNA for the CDR3 is TGTGCCAGCAGCCCTCTTGGAGGATTAAACACCGGGGAGCTGTTTTTT. It translates to CASSPLGGLNTGELFF.

The rearrangement links TRBV30 to TRBJ2-5, with TRBD1 as a possible D gene (5 bases). CDR1 and CDR2 (germline): GTSNPN, SVGIG (reference sequence). The CDR3 loop spans 16 amino acids. V was clipped by 4 bases and J by 1 base, with 19 bases between them. The CDR3 DNA reads as TGTGCCTGGATCCAGGGATGGCGGACCCCCCAAGAGACCCAGTACTTC. It specifies CAWIQGWRTPQETQYF. Combining the CDR3 with reference TRBV30 and TRBJ2-5 gives the whole variable domain SQTIHQWPATLVQPVGSPLSLECTVEGTSNPNLYWYRQAAGRGLQLLFYSVGIGQISSEVPQNLSASRPQDRQFILSSKKLLLSDSGFYLCAWIQGWRTPQETQYFGPGTRLLVL.

The chain carries TRBV30 and TRBJ1-2; D is unresolved. This CDR3 is built from 13 residues. Trimming cost V 1 base and J 1 base, with 7 bases left between them. Per the germline V gene, CDR1 is GTSNPN and CDR2 is SVGIG (reference sequence). The CDR3 loop reads CAWSASGNYGYTF. CDR3 nucleotide sequence: TGTGCCTGGAGTGCTTCGGGTAACTATGGCTACACCTTC.

The chain employs TRBV6-1 and TRBJ1-3, with TRBD1 as a possible D gene (6 bases). Germline V gives CDR1 MNHNS, CDR2 SASEGT. The CDR3 totals 15 residues. V was shortened by 2 bases and J by 4 bases, with 12 bases between the two germline ends. The CDR3 DNA reads as TGTGCCAGCAGTGAATCTACAGGGACGGGAAACACCATATATTTT. It encodes CASSESTGTGNTIYF.

The chain combines TRBV28 with TRBJ1-2; the D gene is possibly TRBD1 (6 bases). The CDR3 totals 12 residues. CDR1 is MDHEN, CDR2 SYDVKM, per germline. V lost 7 bases and J lost 7, with 13 bases in between. The CDR3 region is CASTLGARGYTF. The CDR3 DNA is TGTGCCAGCACGCTGGGGGCGCGTGGCTACACCTTC.

The rearrangement joins TRBV7-2 to TRBJ2-1, with 8 bases aligning to TRBD2. CDR3 length: 18 residues. The germline CDR1 and CDR2 sequences are SGHTA and FQGNSA. The ends lost 5 bases at V and 2 bases at J; junction bases unmatched: 14. The CDR3 sequence is CASSQTWLSGRPYNEQFF. CDR3 DNA sequence: TGTGCCAGCAGCCAAACTTGGCTGAGCGGGAGACCCTACAATGAGCAGTTCTTC.

V gene TRBV20-1 combines with J gene TRBJ2-7; TRBD2 matches at 11 bases. V shed 8 bases, J shed 3 bases, and the junction held 0 bases outside the gene matches. In germline, CDR1 is DFQATT, CDR2 SNEGSKA (reference sequence). The CDR3 totals 11 residues. CDR3 sequence: CSLAGGYEQYF. The CDR3 DNA is TGCAGTCTAGCGGGAGGCTACGAGCAGTACTTC.

For the CDR3, the DNA is TGTGCCAGCAGCTTAGACGCGGCAGGGGAAGGCTACACCTTC. Its translation: CASSLDAAGEGYTF. The genes are TRBV7-2 and TRBJ1-2, with a possible D match to TRBD1 (6 bases). The CDR3 contains 14 residues. Germline lookup yields CDR1 SGHTA and CDR2 FQGNSA. With 1 base removed from V and 8 bases from J, the gap between germline ends came to 14 bases.

V usage is TRBV12-5 and J usage is TRBJ1-5; TRBD1 is a possible D gene (6 bases). The CDR3 has 15 amino acids. Germline CDR1 is LGHNT and CDR2 is FRNRAP. With 2 bases removed from V and 7 bases from J, the gap between germline ends came to 15 bases. CDR3: CASGLNLGARQPQHF. CDR3 DNA sequence: TGTGCTAGTGGTTTGAATTTGGGGGCGCGACAGCCCCAGCATTTT.

The J gene is TRBJ1-2, the V gene TRBV2; D remains ambiguous. Between the trimmed V and J ends, which lost 2 bases and 0 bases, there was a span of 16 bases. This CDR3 has 17 amino acids. The germline gives CDR1 SNHLY, CDR2 FYNNEI. The CDR3 protein is CASSEIPPVRTNYGYTF. In nucleotides, the CDR3 is TGTGCCAGCAGTGAAATCCCACCCGTCAGAACTAACTATGGCTACACCTTC. The variable domain in full, with the rest retrieved from reference TRBV2 and TRBJ1-2, is EPEVTQTPSHQVTQMGQEVILRCVPISNHLYFYWYRQILGQKVEFLVSFYNNEISEKSEIFDDQFSVERPDGSNFTLKIRSTKLEDSAMYFCASSEIPPVRTNYGYTFGSGTRLTVV.

The gene calls are TRBV29-1 and TRBJ2-1; a possible D gene is TRBD1 (5 bases). Between the trimmed V and J ends, which lost 2 bases and 4 bases, there was a span of 15 bases. Germline loops: CDR1 SQVTM, CDR2 ANQGSEA. The CDR3 contains 15 residues. In nucleotides, the CDR3 is TGCAGCGTTGAATCCCGGACAATGGGGTACAATGAGCAGTTCTTC. Amino acid sequence: CSVESRTMGYNEQFF.

The chain recombines TRBV10-3 with TRBJ1-1; D gene unclear. This CDR3 region has 14 residues. Trimming took off 0 bases at V and 3 bases at J, with 8 bases between the two ends. Per the germline V gene, CDR1 is ENHRY and CDR2 is SYGVKD. CDR3: CAISESGAHTEAFF. The DNA for the CDR3 is TGTGCCATCAGTGAGTCGGGCGCCCACACTGAAGCTTTCTTT.

In this sample, this clone turned up once. This chain uses TRBV28 with TRBJ1-2; 7 nucleotides agree with TRBD1. This CDR3 region has 18 residues. CDR1 and CDR2 from the germline V gene are MDHEN and SYDVKM. Trimming at V came to 1 base and at J to 8 bases, leaving 19 bases not matched to a gene. The CDR3 DNA follows: TGTGCCAGCAGTTTATCCGGGGACAGAATTTCCCATCCGGTGGGCTACACCTTC. It encodes CASSLSGDRISHPVGYTF.

This clone was recorded only once. The chain carries TRBV6-5 and TRBJ2-2, with 9 bases identical to TRBD1. CDR3 size: 16 residues. Germline trimming cut 2 bases from V and 5 bases from J; bases unmatched to any gene: 6. The germline gives CDR1 MNHEY, CDR2 SVGAGI. The CDR3 protein is CASSYTGQGSTGELFF. The CDR3 DNA reads TGTGCCAGCAGTTACACGGGACAGGGTTCGACCGGGGAGCTGTTTTTT.

The V and J genes are TRBV29-1 and TRBJ2-5; 7 bases align to TRBD2. CDR1 is SQVTM and CDR2 is ANQGSEA in the germline V gene. Unmatched junction bases numbered 5, after V lost 3 bases and J lost 1 base. This CDR3 region has 14 residues. The CDR3 bases are TGCAGCGTTGATGGGGGGGGTGGCCAAGAGACCCAGTACTTC. Protein sequence: CSVDGGGGQETQYF.

This sequence joins TRBV30 and TRBJ2-4, with D uncertain. This CDR3 has 16 amino acids. Germline CDR1 reads GTSNPN; CDR2 reads SVGIG (reference sequence). V shed 0 bases and J shed 1 base, with 13 bases lying between them. The CDR3 spells CAWSVRSSWAKNIQYF. CDR3 bases: TGTGCCTGGAGTGTACGTAGTAGCTGGGCCAAAAACATTCAGTACTTC.

This clone was detected once. V is TRBV27 and J is TRBJ2-5; 11 bases align to TRBD1. The CDR3 has 18 amino acids. Germline-derived CDR1 and CDR2 are MNHEY and SMNVEV (reference sequence). J was trimmed by 5 bases and V by 4 bases; bases with no gene match: 15. Here the CDR3 DNA reads TGTGCCAGCAGTTACAGGACAGGGGGCGCATTTCCCCGGGAGACCCAGTACTTC. This gives the protein CASSYRTGGAFPRETQYF.

This sequence joins TRBV15 and TRBJ2-5; no definite D call. The CDR3 consists of 15 residues. V lost 2 bases and J 3 bases, leaving 13 bases between the germline ends. Germline loops: CDR1 LNHNV, CDR2 YYDKDF (reference sequence). CDR3 in amino acids: CATSRFPGYKETQYF. In DNA form, the CDR3 reads TGTGCCACCAGCAGATTTCCAGGATACAAAGAGACCCAGTACTTC. Full variable domain (outside the CDR3, taken from reference TRBV15 and TRBJ2-5): DAMVIQNPRYQVTQFGKPVTLSCSQTLNHNVMYWYQQKSSQAPKLLFHYYDKDFNNEADTPDNFQSRRPNTSFCFLDIRSPGLGDTAMYLCATSRFPGYKETQYFGPGTRLLVL.

The chain recombines TRBV14 with TRBJ2-2; D gene ambiguous. The CDR3 consists of 15 residues. The V gene's germline CDR1 is SGHDN and CDR2 FVKESK. Deletions cut 3 bases from V and 3 bases from J, with 11 bases between. The CDR3 loop reads CASSQSSRHTGELFF. The CDR3 coding sequence is TGTGCCAGCAGCCAGTCTAGTCGGCACACCGGGGAGCTGTTTTTT.

The chain combines TRBV28 with TRBJ1-5; D gene unclear. This CDR3 spans 16 amino acids. The V and J ends lost 4 bases and 7 bases respectively, with 20 bases between them. Germline V gene lookup returns CDR1 MDHEN and CDR2 SYDVKM. The CDR3 DNA sequence: TGTGCCAGCAGTTCCCCGACGGTGGTGGGCGTCCAGCCCCAGCATTTT. Its translation: CASSSPTVVGVQPQHF.

The chain employs TRBV19 and TRBJ1-1; the D gene is possibly TRBD1 (6 bases). This CDR3 comprises 16 residues. The germline gives CDR1 LNHDA, CDR2 SQIVND (reference sequence). Trimming stripped 0 bases from V and 5 bases from J, with 16 bases between. CDR3 loop: CASSIDPDSLYTEAFF. CDR3 sequence (DNA): TGTGCCAGTAGTATAGACCCGGACAGTCTATATACTGAAGCTTTCTTT.

CDR3 region: CASSSLAGVHNEQFF. For the CDR3, the DNA is TGTGCCAGCAGCTCCTTAGCGGGAGTCCACAATGAGCAGTTCTTC. The rearrangement joins TRBV11-2 to TRBJ2-1; 9 nucleotides line up with TRBD2. The CDR3 sequence is 15 residues long. CDR1 SGHAT and CDR2 FQNNGV come from the germline V gene. The ends lost 4 bases at V and 5 bases at J; junction bases unmatched: 6.

V gene TRBV4-1 combines with J gene TRBJ2-2; 9 positions agree with TRBD2. The J segment lost 4 bases and the V segment lost 2 bases, leaving 2 bases of the junction unmatched. The CDR3 covers 15 residues. Germline loops: CDR1 MGHRA, CDR2 YSYEKL. CDR3 amino acids: CASSQQREATGELFF. The CDR3 bases are TGCGCCAGCAGCCAACAGCGGGAGGCCACCGGGGAGCTGTTTTTT.